This T cell receptor (beta chain) originates from a study of identical twins. Overall study results and limits: Conclusions were drawn cross-sectionally by statistical analysis, without following the same donors. Twin sharing of out-of-frame TCR alpha was underestimated by models in monozygotic pairs.

A note on this clonotype: Its antigen is not identified.

The CDR3 covers 13 residues. Germline CDR1 and CDR2: MNHEY and SVGEGT. V was cut by 8 bases and J by 8 bases, with 18 bases left in between. TCRdb recomputed calls from the 5' RACE reads with MiXCR, one row per CDR3 protein. The table records 540,000 or so distinct CDR3 sequences, approximately 20% of them present only once. These same records also appear under a second study, on yellow fever vaccine responses in identical twins.

V gene TRBV6-2 or TRBV6-3 combines with J gene TRBJ1-2; D unresolved. The sequence was collected from a woman between 18 and 29 years old in good health. The source material was CD4+ T cells sorted from blood. The CDR3 nucleotides are TGTGCCAGCTTAGATCCGCTTCTGGGCGGCTACACCTTC. Its protein is CASLDPLLGGYTF.